The 2 T cell receptor beta chains given below trace back to one sample, sequenced in a study of T-cell reconstitution after alpha-beta-depleted transplantation in children. Unique molecular identifiers were incorporated during preparation of the TCRbeta library. Using its own MiXCR run on the PCR reads, TCRdb lists one record per CDR3 protein. The table shows roughly 790,000 distinct CDR3 sequences, with roughly 15% occurring only once. Here the sequenced sample was PBMCs, mostly from graft donor cells, taken 360 days after TCRalphabeta/CD19-depleted stem cell transplant. The source of these receptors is a male patient aged 5 to 17 who had a stem cell transplant for acute lymphoblastic leukemia, so the T cells may come from the graft donor.

This clonotype was found a few times. V and J are TRBV7-3 and TRBJ2-3; D is ambiguous. This CDR3 contains 16 residues. Germline V gene lookup returns CDR1 SGHTA and CDR2 FQGTGA. Trimming removed 2 bases at V and 3 bases at J, with 15 bases between. The CDR3, as DNA: TGTGCCAGCAGCTTATATGGTGGTGGCCAAACAGATACGCAGTATTTT. Amino acid sequence: CASSLYGGGQTDTQYF.

This sequence joins TRBV5-6 and TRBJ1-3; no clear D gene. CDR1 and CDR2 from the germline V gene are SGHDT and YYEEEE. The CDR3 length is 13 residues. Trimming removed 4 bases from V and 6 bases from J, with 11 bases in between. CDR3 in amino acids: CASSTGQLNTIYF. The CDR3 nucleotides are TGTGCCAGCAGCACCGGGCAGCTAAACACCATATATTTT.